The clone carrying this T cell receptor beta chain was seen a single time. Per the authors' pipeline: Amplified reference gene primers provided the basis for estimating nucleated cell counts. Sequenced by immunoSEQ multiplex PCR; TCRdb stores in-frame clones only, minus some. The DNA gave D and trimming, while V, J and clone size come from that table. The sample shows about 140,000 clones, 60% to 85% of them seen only once. This record belongs to a study of blood T cell repertoires in COVID-19. Study context: In each case, the material was cDNA or gDNA derived from T cells, B-cell-depleted T cells, or PBMCs.

The CDR3 runs 18 residues. The germline CDR1 and CDR2 sequences are LNHDA and SQIVND (reference sequence). V was pared by 5 bases and J by 4 bases, with 17 bases of the junction left unmatched. Sequenced input: peripheral blood. The chain recombines TRBV19 with TRBJ1-2; 9 bases line up with TRBD1. The sequence came from a man between 45 and 60 years old with acute or convalescent COVID-19. CDR3 sequence: CASSPRRDRGVHGYGYTF. The CDR3 nucleotides are TGTGCCAGTAGTCCCCGGAGAGACAGGGGGGTGCACGGCTATGGCTACACCTTC.